Shown below are 2 T cell receptor beta chains from a single sample sequenced in a study of identical twins. TCRdb passed the 5' RACE reads through MiXCR, listing each CDR3 protein once. The sample holds roughly 250,000 distinct CDR3 sequences, around 7.6% seen once. Separately, the same data were catalogued under a study of yellow fever vaccine responses in identical twins.

Material: CD8+ T cells sorted from blood. The receptors were sampled from a woman in her late teens or twenties in good health.

The CDR3 here is CASSPPMVYEQFF. CDR3 sequence (DNA): TGTGCCAGCAGCCCCCCGATGGTCTATGAGCAGTTCTTC. The gene calls are TRBV7-9 and TRBJ2-1; D remains unclear. This CDR3 region has 13 residues. The V gene lost 5 bases and the J gene lost 8 bases, with 13 bases spanning the gap. Germline V gene lookup returns CDR1 SEHNR and CDR2 FQNEAQ (reference sequence).

The CDR3 bases are TGCGCCAGCAGCACCGGTAGTGGGAGTGGTCCCGGGGAGCTGTTTTTT. Translating it yields CASSTGSGSGPGELFF. V is TRBV5-1 and J is TRBJ2-2, with D tentatively TRBD2 (5 bases). This CDR3 has 16 residues. Germline loops: CDR1 SGHRS, CDR2 YFSETQ. Trimming stripped 4 bases from V and 6 bases from J, with 19 bases between. The full variable domain, completed using reference TRBV5-1 and TRBJ2-2, is KAGVTQTPRYLIKTRGQQVTLSCSPISGHRSVSWYQQTPGQGLQFLFEYFSETQRNKGNFPGRFSGRQFSNSRSEMNVSTLELGDSALYLCASSTGSGSGPGELFFGEGSRLTVL.